This T cell receptor (beta chain) was captured in a study of OX40 agonist ivuxolimab in advanced cancers. Whole-study context: Patients in dose escalation had liver, melanoma, kidney or head and neck cancers.

Germline V lookup: CDR1 SGHTA, CDR2 FQGNSA. Between the trimmed V and J ends, which lost 2 bases and 2 bases, there was a span of 7 bases. The CDR3 spans 13 residues. The assay was immunoSEQ multiplex PCR, and TCRdb's table has in-frame clones only and misses some. The sample holds about 45,000 clones, about 90% seen once. Blood sampling was done at baseline, cycle 4 day 1, and cycle 7 day 1. The rearrangement links TRBV7-2 to TRBJ2-7; no clear D. The sample was CD4+ or CD8+ T cells sorted from blood, taken in a trial of the OX40 agonist ivuxolimab. The TCR sequence derives from an adult with an advanced solid tumor such as melanoma, head and neck, liver or kidney cancer. The CDR3 spells CASSLSFTYEQYF. The CDR3, as DNA: TGTGCCAGCAGCTTAAGCTTTACCTACGAGCAGTACTTC.